This T cell receptor beta chain emerged from a study of cytomegalovirus exposure and HLA in healthy donors. CDR3 length equals 14 residues. Germline loops: CDR1 SGHNT, CDR2 YYREEE (reference sequence). V shed 5 bases, J shed 7 bases, and the junction held 7 bases outside the gene matches. The PCR contained 60 Vbeta and 13 Jbeta primers. The method was immunoSEQ multiplex PCR; TCRdb's version includes in-frame clones alone and lacks a portion of them. The repertoire has roughly 120,000 clones, more than 60% of them found once; the top ten carry around 4.5%. Sequencing was performed on PBMCs. V gene TRBV5-4 combines with J gene TRBJ2-1; TRBD2 aligns across 9 bases. The sequence derives from a woman aged 40 to 49 in good health and CMV-seronegative. The CDR3 spells CASRGPSGVNEQFF. CDR3 DNA: TGTGCCAGCAGGGGGCCTAGCGGGGTAAATGAGCAGTTCTTC.